The clone carrying this TCR beta chain was counted a few times. Its antigen remains unknown. The CDR3 consists of 15 residues. Trimming cost V 7 bases and J 0 bases, with 12 bases left between them. This sample was taken from a study of identical twins. General study points: Within cord blood, abundant beta clonotypes carried fewer insertions, but memory repertoires showed no such trend. The presence of invariant MAIT and iNKT cells could partly confound analyses of zero-insertion sequences. For monozygotic twins, models underestimated out-of-frame TCR alpha sharing. Sharing of beta out-of-frame sequences by twins showed a weaker excess.

MiXCR, run by TCRdb on the 5' RACE reads, gives a single entry per CDR3 protein. Of approximately 210,000 distinct CDR3 sequences in the sample, around a tenth were seen once. Sequencing was performed on memory (CD45RO+) T cells sorted from blood. J is TRBJ2-2 and V is TRBV12-3 or TRBV12-4; tentatively, D is TRBD1 (6 bases). This clonotype originated in a woman younger than 30 in good health. This chain's CDR3 is CASTPDRPNTGELFF. Written as DNA, the CDR3 is TGTGCCAGCACCCCTGACAGGCCGAACACCGGGGAGCTGTTTTTT.